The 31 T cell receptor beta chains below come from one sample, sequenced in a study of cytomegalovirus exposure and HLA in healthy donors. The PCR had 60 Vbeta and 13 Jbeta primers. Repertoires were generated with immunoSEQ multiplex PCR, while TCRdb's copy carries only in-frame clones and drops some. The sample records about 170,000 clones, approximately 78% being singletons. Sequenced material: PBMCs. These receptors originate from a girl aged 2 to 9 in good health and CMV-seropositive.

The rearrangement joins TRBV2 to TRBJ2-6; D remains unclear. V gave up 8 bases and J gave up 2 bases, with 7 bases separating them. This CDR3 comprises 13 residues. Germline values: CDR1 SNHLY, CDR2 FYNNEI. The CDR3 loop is CASLPAGANVLTF. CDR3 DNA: TGTGCCAGCCTGCCAGCTGGGGCCAACGTCCTGACTTTC.

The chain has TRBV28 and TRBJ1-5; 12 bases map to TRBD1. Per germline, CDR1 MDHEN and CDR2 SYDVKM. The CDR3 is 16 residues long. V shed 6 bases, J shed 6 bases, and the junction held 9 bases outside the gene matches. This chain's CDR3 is CASRLGQGATGQPQHF. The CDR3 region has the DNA TGTGCCAGCAGACTGGGACAGGGGGCGACAGGTCAGCCCCAGCATTTT. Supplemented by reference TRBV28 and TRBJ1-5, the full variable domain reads DVKVTQSSRYLVKRTGEKVFLECVQDMDHENMFWYRQDPGLGLRLIYFSYDVKMKEKGDIPEGYSVSREKKERFSLILESASTNQTSMYLCASRLGQGATGQPQHFGDGTRLSIL.

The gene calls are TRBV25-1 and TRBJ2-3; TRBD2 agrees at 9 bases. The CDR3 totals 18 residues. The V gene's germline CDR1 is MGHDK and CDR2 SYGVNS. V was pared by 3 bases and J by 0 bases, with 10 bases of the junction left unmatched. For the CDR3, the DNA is TGTGCCAGCAGTGATGAAAGGCTAGCGGGATCTAGCACAGATACGCAGTATTTT. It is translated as CASSDERLAGSSTDTQYF.

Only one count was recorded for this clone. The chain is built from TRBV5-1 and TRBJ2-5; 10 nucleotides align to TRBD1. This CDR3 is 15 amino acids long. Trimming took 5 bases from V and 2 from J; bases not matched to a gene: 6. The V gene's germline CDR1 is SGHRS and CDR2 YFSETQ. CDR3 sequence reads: CASSPGTGAQETQYF. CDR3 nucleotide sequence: TGCGCCAGCAGTCCAGGGACAGGGGCTCAAGAGACCCAGTACTTC.

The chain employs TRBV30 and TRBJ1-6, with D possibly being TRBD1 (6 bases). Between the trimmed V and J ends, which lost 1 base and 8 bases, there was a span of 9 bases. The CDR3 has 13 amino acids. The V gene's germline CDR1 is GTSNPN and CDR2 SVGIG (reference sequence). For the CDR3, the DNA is TGTGCCTGGAGTGGGGACATTGATTCACCCCTCCACTTT. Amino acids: CAWSGDIDSPLHF.

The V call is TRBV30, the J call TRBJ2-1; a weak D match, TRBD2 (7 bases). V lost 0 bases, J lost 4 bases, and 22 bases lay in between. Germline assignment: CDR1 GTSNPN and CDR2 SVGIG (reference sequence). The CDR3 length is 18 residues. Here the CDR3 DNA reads TGTGCCTGGAGTGTAACCGGGGCGGGGGCAGGGCCATACAATGAGCAGTTCTTC. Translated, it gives CAWSVTGAGAGPYNEQFF.

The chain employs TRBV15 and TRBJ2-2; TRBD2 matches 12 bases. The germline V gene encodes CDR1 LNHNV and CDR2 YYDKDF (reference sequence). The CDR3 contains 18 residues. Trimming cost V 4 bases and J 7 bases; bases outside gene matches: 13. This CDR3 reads CATSTTSSGRAEGGELFF. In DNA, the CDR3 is TGTGCCACCAGCACGACCTCTAGCGGGAGGGCCGAGGGCGGGGAGCTGTTTTTT.

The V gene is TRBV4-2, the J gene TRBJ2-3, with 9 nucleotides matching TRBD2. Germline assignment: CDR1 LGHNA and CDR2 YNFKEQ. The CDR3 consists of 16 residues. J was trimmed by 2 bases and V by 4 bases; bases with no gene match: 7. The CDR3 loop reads CASSPTWTSATDTQYF. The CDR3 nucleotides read TGTGCCAGCAGCCCAACTTGGACTAGCGCCACAGATACGCAGTATTTT.

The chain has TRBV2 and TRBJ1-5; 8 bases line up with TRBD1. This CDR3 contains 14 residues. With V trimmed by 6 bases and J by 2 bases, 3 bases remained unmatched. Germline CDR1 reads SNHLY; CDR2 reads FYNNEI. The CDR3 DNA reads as TGTGCCAGCAGCTCGGGACAGGGCAATCAGCCCCAGCATTTT. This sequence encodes CASSSGQGNQPQHF.

This chain's CDR3 is CASSVSGAETQYF. CDR3 DNA: TGTGCCAGCAGCGTAAGCGGGGCAGAGACCCAGTACTTC. The chain is built from TRBV9 and TRBJ2-5; 7 bases match TRBD2. CDR1 SGDLS and CDR2 YYNGEE come from the germline V gene. The CDR3 runs 13 residues. J lost 4 bases, V lost 1 base, and 1 base had no gene match.

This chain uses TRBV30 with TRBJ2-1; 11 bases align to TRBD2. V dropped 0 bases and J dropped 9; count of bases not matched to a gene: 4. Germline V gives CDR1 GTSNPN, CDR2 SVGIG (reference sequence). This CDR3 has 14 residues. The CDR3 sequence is CAWSVGTSGSEQFF. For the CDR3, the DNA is TGTGCCTGGAGTGTAGGGACTAGCGGTAGTGAGCAGTTCTTC.

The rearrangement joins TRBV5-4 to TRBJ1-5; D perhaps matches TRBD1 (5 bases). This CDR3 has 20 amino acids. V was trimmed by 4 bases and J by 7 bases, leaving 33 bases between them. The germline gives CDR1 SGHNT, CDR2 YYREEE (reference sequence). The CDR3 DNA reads TGTGCCAGCAGCCCACCACCCGGGCCAGGTCGTCTGTTAGGGGAACAGCCCCAGCATTTT. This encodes CASSPPPGPGRLLGEQPQHF.

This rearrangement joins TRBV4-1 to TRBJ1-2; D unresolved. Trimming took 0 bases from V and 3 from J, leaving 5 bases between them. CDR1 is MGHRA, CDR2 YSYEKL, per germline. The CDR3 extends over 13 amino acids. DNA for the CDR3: TGCGCCAGCAGCCAAGATCCGTACTATGGCTACACCTTC. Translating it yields CASSQDPYYGYTF.

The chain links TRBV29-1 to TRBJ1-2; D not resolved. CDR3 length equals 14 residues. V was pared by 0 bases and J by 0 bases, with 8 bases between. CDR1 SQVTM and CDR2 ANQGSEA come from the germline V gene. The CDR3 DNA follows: TGCAGCGTTGAAGATAGGAGATCTAACTATGGCTACACCTTC. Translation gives CSVEDRRSNYGYTF.

This CDR3 reads CSAHQLALNTDTQYF. For the CDR3, the DNA is TGCAGCGCTCATCAGCTAGCGCTAAACACAGATACGCAGTATTTT. This chain links TRBV29-1 with TRBJ2-3; TRBD2 might be the D (6 bases). There are 15 residues in the CDR3. The V end was cut by 7 bases, the J end by 2 bases, with 19 bases between. The germline gives CDR1 SQVTM, CDR2 ANQGSEA.

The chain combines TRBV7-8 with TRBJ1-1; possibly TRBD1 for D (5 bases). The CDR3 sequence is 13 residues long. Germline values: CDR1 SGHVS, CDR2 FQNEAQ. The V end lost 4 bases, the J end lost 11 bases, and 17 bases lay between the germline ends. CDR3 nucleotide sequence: TGTGCCAGCAGCTCCCAAATCGGAGGGGATGCTTTCTTT. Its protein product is CASSSQIGGDAFF.

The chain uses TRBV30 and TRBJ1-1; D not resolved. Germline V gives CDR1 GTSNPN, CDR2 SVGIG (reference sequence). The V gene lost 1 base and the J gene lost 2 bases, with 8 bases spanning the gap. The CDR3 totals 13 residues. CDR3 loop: CAWSGAGNTEAFF. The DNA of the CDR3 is TGTGCCTGGAGTGGTGCGGGCAACACTGAAGCTTTCTTT.

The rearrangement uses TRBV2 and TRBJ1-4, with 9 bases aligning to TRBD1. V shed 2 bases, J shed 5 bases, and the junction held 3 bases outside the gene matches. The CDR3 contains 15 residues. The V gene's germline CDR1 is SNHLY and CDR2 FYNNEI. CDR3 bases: TGTGCCAGCAGTGAAAGAGGGACAGGGAATGAAAAACTGTTTTTT. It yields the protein CASSERGTGNEKLFF.

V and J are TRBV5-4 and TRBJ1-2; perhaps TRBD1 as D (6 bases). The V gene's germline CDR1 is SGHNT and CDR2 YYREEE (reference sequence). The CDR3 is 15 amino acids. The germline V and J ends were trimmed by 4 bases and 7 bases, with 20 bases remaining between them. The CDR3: CASSLPWTDRSGYTF. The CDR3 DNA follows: TGTGCCAGCAGCCTCCCATGGACAGACCGTAGTGGCTACACCTTC. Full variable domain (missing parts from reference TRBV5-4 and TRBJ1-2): ETGVTQSPTHLIKTRGQQVTLRCSSQSGHNTVSWYQQALGQGPQFIFQYYREEENGRGNFPPRFSGLQFPNYSSELNVNALELDDSALYLCASSLPWTDRSGYTFGSGTRLTVV.

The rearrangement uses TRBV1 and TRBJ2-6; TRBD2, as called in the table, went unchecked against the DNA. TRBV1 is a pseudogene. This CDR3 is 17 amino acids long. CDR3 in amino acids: CTSSQEASGSGANVLTF. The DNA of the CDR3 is TGCACCAGCAGCCAAGAGGCTAGCGGCTCTGGGGCCAACGTCCTGACTTTC.

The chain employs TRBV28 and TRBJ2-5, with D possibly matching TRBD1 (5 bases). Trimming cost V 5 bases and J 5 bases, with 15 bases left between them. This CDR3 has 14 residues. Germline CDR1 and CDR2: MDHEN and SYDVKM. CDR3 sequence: CASSPPGDSETQYF. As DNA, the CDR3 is TGTGCCAGCAGTCCCCCCGGCGACAGTGAGACCCAGTACTTC.

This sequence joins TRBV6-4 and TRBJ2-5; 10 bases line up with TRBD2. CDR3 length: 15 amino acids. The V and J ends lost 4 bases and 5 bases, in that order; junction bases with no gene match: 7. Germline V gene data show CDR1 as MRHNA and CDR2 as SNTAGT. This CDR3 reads CASSAVAGGWETQYF. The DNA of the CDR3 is TGTGCCAGCAGTGCGGTAGCGGGAGGCTGGGAGACCCAGTACTTC.

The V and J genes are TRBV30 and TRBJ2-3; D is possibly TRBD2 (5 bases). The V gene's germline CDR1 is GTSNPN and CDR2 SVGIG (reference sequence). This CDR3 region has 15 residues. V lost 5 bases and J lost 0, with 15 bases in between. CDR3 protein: CAWSRSGFSTDTQYF. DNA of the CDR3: TGTGCCTGGTCCCGCAGCGGCTTTAGCACAGATACGCAGTATTTT.

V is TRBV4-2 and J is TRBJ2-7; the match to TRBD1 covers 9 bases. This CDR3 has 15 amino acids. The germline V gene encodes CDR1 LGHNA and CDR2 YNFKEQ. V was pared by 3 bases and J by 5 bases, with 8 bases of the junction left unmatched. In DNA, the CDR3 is TGTGCCAGCAGCCACCAGGGGACAGGGAATCACGAGCAGTACTTC. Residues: CASSHQGTGNHEQYF.

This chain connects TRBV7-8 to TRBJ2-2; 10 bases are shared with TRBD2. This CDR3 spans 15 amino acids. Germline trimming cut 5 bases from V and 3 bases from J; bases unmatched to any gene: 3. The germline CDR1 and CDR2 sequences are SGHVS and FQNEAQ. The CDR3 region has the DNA TGTGCCAGCAGCCCGCTAGCGGGAGACACCGGGGAGCTGTTTTTT. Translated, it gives CASSPLAGDTGELFF. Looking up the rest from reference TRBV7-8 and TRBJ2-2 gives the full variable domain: GAGVSQSPRYKVAKRGQDVALRCDPISGHVSLFWYQQALGQGPEFLTYFQNEAQLDKSGLPSDRFFAERPEGSVSTLKIQRTQQEDSAVYLCASSPLAGDTGELFFGEGSRLTVL.

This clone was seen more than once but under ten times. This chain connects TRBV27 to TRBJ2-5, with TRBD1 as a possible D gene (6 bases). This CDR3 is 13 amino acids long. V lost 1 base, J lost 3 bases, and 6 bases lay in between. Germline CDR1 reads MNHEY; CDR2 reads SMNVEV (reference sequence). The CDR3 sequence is CASSLYREETQYF. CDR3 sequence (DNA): TGTGCCAGCAGTTTATACAGGGAAGAGACCCAGTACTTC.

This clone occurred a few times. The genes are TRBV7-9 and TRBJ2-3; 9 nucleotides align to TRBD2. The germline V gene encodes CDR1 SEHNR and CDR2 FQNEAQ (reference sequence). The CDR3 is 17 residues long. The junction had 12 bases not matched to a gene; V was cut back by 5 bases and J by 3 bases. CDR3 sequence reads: CASSRLTSGPPTDTQYF. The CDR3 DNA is TGTGCCAGCAGCCGACTGACTAGCGGCCCACCTACAGATACGCAGTATTTT.

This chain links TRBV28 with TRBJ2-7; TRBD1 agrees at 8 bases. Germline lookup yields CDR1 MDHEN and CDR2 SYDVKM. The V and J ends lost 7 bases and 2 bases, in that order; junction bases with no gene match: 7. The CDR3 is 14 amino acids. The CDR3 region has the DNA TGTGCCAGCATAGGCGGGGACAGGACCTACGAGCAGTACTTC. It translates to CASIGGDRTYEQYF. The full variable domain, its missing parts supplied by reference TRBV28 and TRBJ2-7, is DVKVTQSSRYLVKRTGEKVFLECVQDMDHENMFWYRQDPGLGLRLIYFSYDVKMKEKGDIPEGYSVSREKKERFSLILESASTNQTSMYLCASIGGDRTYEQYFGPGTRLTVT.

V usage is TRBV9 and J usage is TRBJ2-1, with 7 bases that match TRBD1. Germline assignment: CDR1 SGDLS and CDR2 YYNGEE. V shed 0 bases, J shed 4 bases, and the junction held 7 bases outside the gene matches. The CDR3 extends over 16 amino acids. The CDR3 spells CASSVEGARGYNEQFF. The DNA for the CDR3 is TGTGCCAGCAGCGTAGAGGGGGCCAGGGGGTACAATGAGCAGTTCTTC.

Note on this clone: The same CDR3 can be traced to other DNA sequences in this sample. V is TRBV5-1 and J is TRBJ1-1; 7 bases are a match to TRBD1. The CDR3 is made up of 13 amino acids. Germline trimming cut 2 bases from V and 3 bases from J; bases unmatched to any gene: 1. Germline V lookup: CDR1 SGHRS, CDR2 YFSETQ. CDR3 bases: TGCGCCAGCAGCTTAGGACAGGACACTGAAGCTTTCTTT. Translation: CASSLGQDTEAFF.

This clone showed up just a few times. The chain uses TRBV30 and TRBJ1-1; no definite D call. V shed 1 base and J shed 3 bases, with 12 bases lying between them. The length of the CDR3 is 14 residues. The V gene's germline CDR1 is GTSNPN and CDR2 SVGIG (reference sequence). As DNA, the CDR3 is TGTGCCTGGAGTGCGCACCCAAGAGACACTGAAGCTTTCTTT. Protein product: CAWSAHPRDTEAFF.